The 9 T cell receptor beta chains given below trace back to one sample, sequenced in a study of control samples from healthy donors and cancer patients. Produced via immunoSEQ multiplex PCR; TCRdb's table is partial and in-frame only. The data show about 53,000 clones, with about 90% seen just once and more than 13% held by the top ten. The material sequenced was PBMCs. The receptors here all came from a man aged 60-69 years with head and neck cancer.

This clone was recorded once. The V call is TRBV5-1, the J call TRBJ2-3; 7 positions agree with TRBD2. CDR1 is SGHRS, CDR2 YFSETQ, per germline. The V gene end was trimmed by 3 bases and the J gene end by 4 bases; junction bases not matched to a gene: 11. The CDR3 runs 16 residues. CDR3 amino acids: CASSSIGGVGADTQYF. As DNA, the CDR3 is TGCGCCAGCAGCTCCATTGGGGGGGTCGGGGCAGATACGCAGTATTTT.

The chain is built from TRBV11-2 and TRBJ2-1, with D uncertain. The V end lost 5 bases, the J end lost 8 bases, and 13 bases lay between the germline ends. Per the germline V gene, CDR1 is SGHAT and CDR2 is FQNNGV. The CDR3 contains 13 residues. The CDR3 region is CASSMTHGDEQFF. In DNA, the CDR3 is TGTGCCAGCAGCATGACCCATGGGGATGAGCAGTTCTTC.

V usage is TRBV4-2 and J usage is TRBJ1-2; 8 bases agree with TRBD1. Looked up from germline, CDR1 is LGHNA and CDR2 is YNFKEQ. This CDR3 contains 12 residues. J was trimmed by 13 bases and V by 3 bases; bases with no gene match: 7. The CDR3 DNA is TGTGCCAGCAGCCAGGACAGGGCATGGGTCACCTTC. Its protein is CASSQDRAWVTF.

J is TRBJ1-2 and V is TRBV7-2, with 7 bases fitting TRBD1. The V gene end was trimmed by 1 base and the J gene end by 4 bases; junction bases not matched to a gene: 6. This CDR3 contains 15 residues. Germline V gene data show CDR1 as SGHTA and CDR2 as FQGNSA. CDR3 coding DNA: TGTGCCAGCAGCTTAGAGGGGGCGCTTGGCTATGGCTACACCTTC. It encodes CASSLEGALGYGYTF.

V gene TRBV7-9 combines with J gene TRBJ2-1; 7 positions agree with TRBD2. The CDR3 has 18 amino acids. Germline CDR1 reads SEHNR; CDR2 reads FQNEAQ (reference sequence). V dropped 0 bases and J dropped 2; count of bases not matched to a gene: 10. The CDR3 protein is CASSLAAGLMMAYNEQFF. The CDR3 bases are TGTGCCAGCAGCTTAGCAGCGGGACTTATGATGGCCTACAATGAGCAGTTCTTC.

This chain joins TRBV6-5 and TRBJ2-3; D may match TRBD1 or TRBD2 (5 bases each). The length of the CDR3 is 15 residues. Per germline, CDR1 MNHEY and CDR2 SVGAGI. Trimming pared 6 bases from V and 0 bases from J, leaving 13 bases between. CDR3 sequence: CASRRDGASTDTQYF. DNA for the CDR3: TGTGCCAGCAGGAGGGACGGAGCTAGCACAGATACGCAGTATTTT.

This clone came up once. The chain is built from TRBV6-6 and TRBJ2-1, with 11 nucleotides matching TRBD2. CDR1 is MNHNY, CDR2 SVGAGI, per germline (reference sequence). V lost 5 bases to trimming and J lost 0 bases; unmatched junction nucleotides: 9. This CDR3 region has 18 residues. The CDR3 is CASSRLAGGLSSYNEQFF. The CDR3 region has the DNA TGTGCCAGCAGTCGTCTAGCGGGAGGCTTGAGCTCCTACAATGAGCAGTTCTTC.

The chain combines TRBV6-5 with TRBJ2-7; 7 nucleotides agree with TRBD2. With 0 bases clipped from V and 2 bases from J, the junction kept 4 bases outside the gene matches. The CDR3 extends over 15 amino acids. Per germline, CDR1 MNHEY and CDR2 SVGAGI. In nucleotides, the CDR3 is TGTGCCAGCAGTTACTCTTCCGGGGGGACCTACGAGCAGTACTTC. Encoded protein: CASSYSSGGTYEQYF.

In this sample, this clone turned up a few times. CDR3 DNA: TGTGCCAGCCATAGGACAGGGGCGGAAAAACTGTTTTTT. Its protein product is CASHRTGAEKLFF. The rearrangement joins TRBV28 to TRBJ1-4, with 9 positions matching TRBD1. Germline V gene data show CDR1 as MDHEN and CDR2 as SYDVKM. This CDR3 comprises 13 residues. V was pared by 8 bases and J by 8 bases, with 6 bases of the junction left unmatched.